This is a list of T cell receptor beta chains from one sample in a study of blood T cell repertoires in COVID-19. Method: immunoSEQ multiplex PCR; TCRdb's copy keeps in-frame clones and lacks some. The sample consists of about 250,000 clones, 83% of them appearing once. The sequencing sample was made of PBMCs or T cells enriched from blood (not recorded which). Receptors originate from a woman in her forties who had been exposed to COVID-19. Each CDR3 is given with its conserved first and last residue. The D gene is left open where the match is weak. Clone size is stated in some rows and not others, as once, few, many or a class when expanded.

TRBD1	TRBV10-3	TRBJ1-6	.	CAISERQGGDNSPLHF	TGTGCCATCAGTGAGCGACAGGGAGGCGATAATTCACCCCTCCACTTT
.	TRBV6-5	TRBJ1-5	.	CASSSGDHSNQPQHF	TGTGCCAGCAGTTCGGGGGATCATAGCAATCAGCCCCAGCATTTT
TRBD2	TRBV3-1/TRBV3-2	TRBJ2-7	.	CASSPSGGAYEQYF	TGTGCCAGCAGCCCTAGCGGGGGGGCCTACGAGCAGTACTTC
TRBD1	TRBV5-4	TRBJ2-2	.	CASRTGLVDGELFF	TGTGCCAGCAGGACAGGGTTAGTGGACGGGGAGCTGTTTTTT
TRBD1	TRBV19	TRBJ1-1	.	CASTWDRNTEAFF	TGTGCCAGTACCTGGGACAGGAACACTGAAGCTTTCTTT
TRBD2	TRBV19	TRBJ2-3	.	CASSNARTSESYF	TGTGCCAGTAGCAACGCTCGGACTAGCGAGTCGTATTTT
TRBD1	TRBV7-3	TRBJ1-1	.	CASSLRLGQGRTEAFF	TGTGCCAGCAGCTTAAGGCTGGGACAGGGTCGGACTGAAGCTTTCTTT
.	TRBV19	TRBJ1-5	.	CASSILGGGRVNQPQHF	TGTGCCAGTAGTATATTGGGGGGTGGACGCGTCAATCAGCCCCAGCATTTT
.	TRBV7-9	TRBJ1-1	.	CASSFAGLHTEAFF	TGTGCCAGCAGCTTTGCAGGCCTCCACACTGAAGCTTTCTTT
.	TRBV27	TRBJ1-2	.	CASSYGGNNYGYTF	TGTGCCAGCAGTTATGGAGGGAACAACTATGGCTACACCTTC
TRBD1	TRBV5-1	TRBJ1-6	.	CASSRGTDNSPLHF	TGCGCCAGCAGCAGAGGGACAGATAATTCACCCCTCCACTTT
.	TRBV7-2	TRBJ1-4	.	CASSLGGQVNEKLFF	TGTGCCAGCAGCTTGGGGGGGCAGGTTAATGAAAAACTGTTTTTT
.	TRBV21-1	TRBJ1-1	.	CASSSRPGQGPEAFF	TGTGCCAGCAGCTCGCGTCCGGGACAGGGCCCTGAAGCTTTCTTT
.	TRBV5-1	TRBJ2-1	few	CASSSDGQPRVRNEQFF	TGCGCCAGCAGCTCGGACGGACAGCCACGGGTTAGGAATGAGCAGTTCTTC
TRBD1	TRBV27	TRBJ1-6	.	CASSLGQPPSPLHF	TGTGCCAGCAGCCTGGGACAGCCGCCCTCACCCCTCCACTTT
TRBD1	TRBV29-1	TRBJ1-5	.	CSARTGGGDQPQHF	TGCAGCGCTAGGACAGGGGGCGGAGATCAGCCCCAGCATTTT
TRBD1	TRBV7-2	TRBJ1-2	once	CASSLNTAGTGGGYTF	TGTGCCAGCAGCTTAAACACCGCCGGGACAGGCGGTGGCTACACCTTC
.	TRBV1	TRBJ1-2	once	CTSSHYTGAAGYTF	TGCACCAGCAGCCATTATACAGGGGCGGCGGGCTACACCTTC